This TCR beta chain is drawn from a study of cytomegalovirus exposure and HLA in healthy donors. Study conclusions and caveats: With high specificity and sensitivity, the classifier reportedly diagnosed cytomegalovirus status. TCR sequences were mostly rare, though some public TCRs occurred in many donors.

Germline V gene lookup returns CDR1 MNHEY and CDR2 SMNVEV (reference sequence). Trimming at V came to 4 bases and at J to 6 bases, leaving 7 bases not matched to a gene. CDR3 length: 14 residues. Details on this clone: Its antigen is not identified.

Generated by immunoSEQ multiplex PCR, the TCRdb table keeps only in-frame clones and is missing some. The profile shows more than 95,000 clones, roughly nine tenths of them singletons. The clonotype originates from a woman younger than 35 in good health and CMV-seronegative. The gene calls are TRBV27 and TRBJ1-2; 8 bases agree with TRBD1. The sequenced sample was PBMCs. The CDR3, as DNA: TGTGCCAGCAGTTCGCCGGACAGGGACCATGGCTACACCTTC. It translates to CASSSPDRDHGYTF.